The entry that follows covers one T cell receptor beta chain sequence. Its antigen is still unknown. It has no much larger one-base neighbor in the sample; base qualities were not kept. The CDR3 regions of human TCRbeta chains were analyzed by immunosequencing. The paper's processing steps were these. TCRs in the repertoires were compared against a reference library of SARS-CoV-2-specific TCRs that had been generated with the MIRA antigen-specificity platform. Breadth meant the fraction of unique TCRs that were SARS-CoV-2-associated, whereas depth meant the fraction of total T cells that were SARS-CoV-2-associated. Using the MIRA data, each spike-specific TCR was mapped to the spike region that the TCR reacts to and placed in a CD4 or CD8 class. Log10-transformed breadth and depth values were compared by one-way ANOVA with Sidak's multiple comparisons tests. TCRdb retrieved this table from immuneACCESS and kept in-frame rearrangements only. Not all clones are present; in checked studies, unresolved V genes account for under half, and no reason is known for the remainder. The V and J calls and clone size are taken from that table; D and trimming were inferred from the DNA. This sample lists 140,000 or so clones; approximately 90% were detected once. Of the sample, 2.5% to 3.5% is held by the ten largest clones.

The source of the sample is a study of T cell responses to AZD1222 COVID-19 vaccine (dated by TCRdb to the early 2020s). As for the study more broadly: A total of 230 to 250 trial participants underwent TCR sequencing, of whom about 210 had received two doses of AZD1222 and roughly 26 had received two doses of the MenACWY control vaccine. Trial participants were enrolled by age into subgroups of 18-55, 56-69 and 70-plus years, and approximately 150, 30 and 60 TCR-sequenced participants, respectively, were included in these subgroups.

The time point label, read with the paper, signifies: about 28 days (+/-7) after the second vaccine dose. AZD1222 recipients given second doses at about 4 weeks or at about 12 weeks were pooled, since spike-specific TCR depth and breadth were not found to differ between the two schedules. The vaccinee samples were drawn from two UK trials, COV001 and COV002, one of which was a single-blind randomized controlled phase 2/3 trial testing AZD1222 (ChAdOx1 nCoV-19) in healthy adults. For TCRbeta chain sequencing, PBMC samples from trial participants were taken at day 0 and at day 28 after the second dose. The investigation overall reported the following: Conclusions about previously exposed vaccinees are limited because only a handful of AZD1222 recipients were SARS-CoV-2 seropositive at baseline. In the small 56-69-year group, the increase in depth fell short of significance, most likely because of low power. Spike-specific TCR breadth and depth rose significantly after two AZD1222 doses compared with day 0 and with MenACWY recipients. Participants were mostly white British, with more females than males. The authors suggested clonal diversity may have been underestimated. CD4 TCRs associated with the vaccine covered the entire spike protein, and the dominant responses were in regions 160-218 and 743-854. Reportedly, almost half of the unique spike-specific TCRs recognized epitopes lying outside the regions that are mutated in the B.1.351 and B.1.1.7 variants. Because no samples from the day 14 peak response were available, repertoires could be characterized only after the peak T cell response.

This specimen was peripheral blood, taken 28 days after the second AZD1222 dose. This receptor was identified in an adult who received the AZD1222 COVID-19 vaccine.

DNA sequence: TGTGCCACGGACAGTATGAACACTGAAGCTTTCTTT. It is translated as CATDSMNTEAFF. The chain was built from TRBV10-3 and TRBJ1-1, with TRBD1 perhaps the D gene, on 6 matching bases. The germline V gene yields ENHRY for CDR1 and SYGVKD for CDR2. Trimming takes 10 bases from V and 0 bases from J, and the germline ends sit 9 bases apart. From cysteine to phenylalanine, the CDR3 is 12 amino acids long. The retained sequence is limited to the CDR3, 36 bases, with the frame set at the first base.